This is a list of T cell receptor beta chains from one sample in a study of blood T cell repertoires in COVID-19. Assay used: immunoSEQ multiplex PCR; TCRdb lists only in-frame clones, some missing. The sample consists of roughly 380,000 clones, around nine tenths of them appearing once. The sample taken for sequencing was PBMCs or T cells enriched from blood (not recorded which). These receptor sequences come from a woman younger than 45 who had been exposed to COVID-19. Each CDR3 is given with its conserved first and last residue. The D gene is left open where the match is weak. Some rows have no size entry. The others give once, few or many, or a class for an expanded clone.

v_call,clone_size,d_call,j_call,cdr3_aa,cdr3_nt
TRBV7-3,-,TRBD2,TRBJ2-1,CASSGGTSGKQFF,TGTGCCAGCAGCGGAGGGACTAGCGGAAAGCAGTTCTTC
TRBV28,-,TRBD1,TRBJ1-5,CASSLPRDRVVYQPQHF,TGTGCCAGCAGTTTACCACGGGACAGGGTGGTATATCAGCCCCAGCATTTT
TRBV5-6,-,TRBD1,TRBJ1-2,CASSLGQGVPYGYTF,TGTGCCAGCAGCCTAGGGCAGGGGGTCCCCTATGGCTACACCTTC
TRBV7-6,-,-,TRBJ2-5,CASSLPRPGKTQYF,TGTGCCAGCAGCTTACCCCGACCAGGGAAGACCCAGTACTTC
TRBV7-9,-,-,TRBJ1-1,CASSLVVGEVRRF,TGTGCCAGCAGCTTAGTAGTGGGGGAGGTGAGGAGGTTT
TRBV7-2,few,TRBD1,TRBJ1-1,CASSAYSGGTEAFF,TGTGCCAGCAGCGCCTATTCAGGGGGCACTGAAGCTTTCTTT
TRBV5-1,once,-,TRBJ2-3,CASSSTVTDTQYF,TGCGCCAGCAGCTCGACAGTCACAGATACGCAGTATTTT
TRBV3-1/TRBV3-2,-,-,TRBJ2-1,CASSLRLGPLFF,TGTGCCAGCAGCCTCAGATTGGGCCCACTGTTCTTC
TRBV19,-,TRBD1,TRBJ2-7,CASSTTGQGVLAEQYF,TGTGCCAGTAGTACTACCGGACAGGGGGTATTAGCCGAGCAGTACTTC
TRBV5-1,few,TRBD1,TRBJ1-2,CASNQDRDTGYTF,TGCGCCAGCAACCAGGACAGGGATACTGGCTACACCTTC
TRBV6-6,-,TRBD2,TRBJ2-3,CASRRLAGPDTDTQYF,TGTGCCAGCAGGCGCTTAGCGGGACCCGACACAGATACGCAGTATTTT
TRBV12-3/TRBV12-4,-,-,TRBJ2-2,CASSLAGAGELFF,TGTGCCAGCAGTTTAGCAGGGGCCGGGGAGCTGTTTTTT
TRBV11-2,once,-,TRBJ2-3,CASSLGAGRNTQYF,TGTGCCAGCAGCTTAGGTGCAGGGCGAAATACGCAGTATTTT
TRBV11-2,-,TRBD1,TRBJ1-1,CASSQGTGAMNTEAFF,TGTGCCAGCAGCCAAGGGACAGGGGCCATGAACACTGAAGCTTTCTTT
TRBV6-5,-,-,TRBJ2-3,CAGRTYTDTQYF,TGTGCCGGGAGGACCTACACAGATACGCAGTATTTT
TRBV28,-,TRBD1,TRBJ1-2,CASTRTGGYTF,TGTGCCAGTACCAGGACAGGCGGCTACACCTTC
TRBV19,-,TRBD2,TRBJ2-6,CASSIARLAGGSGANVLTF,TGTGCCAGTAGTATAGCCAGACTAGCGGGAGGTAGTGGGGCCAACGTCCTGACTTTC
TRBV11-3,-,TRBD1,TRBJ2-1,CASQGRTGQFF,TGTGCCAGCCAAGGCAGGACAGGGCAGTTCTTC